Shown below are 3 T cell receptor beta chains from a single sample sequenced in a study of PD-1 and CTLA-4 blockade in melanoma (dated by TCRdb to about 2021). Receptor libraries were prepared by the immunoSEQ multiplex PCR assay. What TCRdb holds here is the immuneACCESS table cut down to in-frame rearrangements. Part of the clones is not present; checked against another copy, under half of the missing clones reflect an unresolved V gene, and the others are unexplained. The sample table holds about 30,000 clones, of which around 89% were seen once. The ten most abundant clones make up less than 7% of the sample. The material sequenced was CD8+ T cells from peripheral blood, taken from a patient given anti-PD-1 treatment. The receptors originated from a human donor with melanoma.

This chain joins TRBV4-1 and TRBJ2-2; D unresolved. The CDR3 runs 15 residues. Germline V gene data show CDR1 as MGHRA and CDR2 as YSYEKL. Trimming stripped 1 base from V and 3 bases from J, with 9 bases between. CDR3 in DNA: TGCGCCAGCAGCCAAGTGATGGTTGACACCGGGGAGCTGTTTTTT. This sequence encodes CASSQVMVDTGELFF.

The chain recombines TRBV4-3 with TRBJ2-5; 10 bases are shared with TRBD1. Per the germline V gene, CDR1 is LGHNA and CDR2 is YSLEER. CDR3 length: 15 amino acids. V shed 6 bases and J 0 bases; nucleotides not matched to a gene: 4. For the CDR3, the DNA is TGCGCCAGCAGACAGGACAGGGGGTACCAAGAGACCCAGTACTTC. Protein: CASRQDRGYQETQYF.

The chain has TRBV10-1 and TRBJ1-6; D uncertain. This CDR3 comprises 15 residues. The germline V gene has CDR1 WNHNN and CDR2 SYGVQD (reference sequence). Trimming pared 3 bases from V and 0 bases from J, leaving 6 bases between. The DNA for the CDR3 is TGCGCCAGCAGTGATTGGTGCTCCTATAATTCACCCCTCCACTTT. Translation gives CASSDWCSYNSPLHF.